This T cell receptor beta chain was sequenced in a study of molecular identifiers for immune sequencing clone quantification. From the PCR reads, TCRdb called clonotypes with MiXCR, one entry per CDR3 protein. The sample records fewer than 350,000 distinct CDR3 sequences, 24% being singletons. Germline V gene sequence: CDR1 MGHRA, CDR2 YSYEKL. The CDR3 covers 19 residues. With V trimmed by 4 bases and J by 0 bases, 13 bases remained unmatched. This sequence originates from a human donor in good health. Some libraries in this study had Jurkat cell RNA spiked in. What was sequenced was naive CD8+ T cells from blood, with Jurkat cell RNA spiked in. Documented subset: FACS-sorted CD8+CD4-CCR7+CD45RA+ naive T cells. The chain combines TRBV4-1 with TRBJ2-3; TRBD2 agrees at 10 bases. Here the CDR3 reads CASSLRAAETSGSTDTQYF. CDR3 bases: TGCGCCAGCAGCCTCCGGGCGGCCGAGACTAGCGGGAGCACAGATACGCAGTATTTT.